The 13 T cell receptor beta chains given below trace back to one sample, sequenced in a study of T cell responses to AZD1222 COVID-19 vaccine. The data were produced by immunoSEQ multiplex PCR, yet TCRdb's version contains in-frame clones alone and is incomplete. The data contain tens of thousands of clones, around 90% of them singletons. Sequenced here: peripheral blood, sampled on day 0 of AZD1222 vaccination. The receptors were sampled from an adult in good health.

The chain employs TRBV30 and TRBJ2-7, with D perhaps TRBD1 (6 bases). The CDR3 is 14 amino acids. V lost 2 bases and J 3 bases, leaving 14 bases between the germline ends. Germline V gene lookup returns CDR1 GTSNPN and CDR2 SVGIG (reference sequence). The DNA of the CDR3 is TGTGCCTGGAGTTCGACCACAGGGAACTACGAGCAGTACTTC. It encodes CAWSSTTGNYEQYF.

The genes are TRBV4-3 and TRBJ1-1; D gene unclear. CDR3 size: 13 residues. Germline loops: CDR1 LGHNA, CDR2 YSLEER. V gave up 2 bases and J gave up 1 base, with 5 bases separating them. The CDR3 here is CASSQQENTEAFF. Written as DNA, the CDR3 is TGCGCCAGCAGCCAACAGGAGAACACTGAAGCTTTCTTT.

This clone has only one observation. The chain has TRBV7-8 and TRBJ2-5; 8 bases are shared with TRBD1. The CDR3 is made up of 15 amino acids. In germline, CDR1 is SGHVS, CDR2 FQNEAQ. J was trimmed by 2 bases and V by 5 bases; bases with no gene match: 7. The CDR3 reads CASSPGQGGQETQYF. CDR3 nucleotide sequence: TGTGCCAGCAGCCCAGGACAGGGTGGACAAGAGACCCAGTACTTC.

This chain links TRBV9 with TRBJ2-7, with 11 positions matching TRBD1. CDR1 and CDR2 (germline): SGDLS, YYNGEE. The CDR3 is 13 amino acids. With V trimmed by 3 bases and J by 5 bases, 1 base remained unmatched. CDR3 nucleotides: TGTGCCAGCAGCGGGGGACAGGGGGACGAGCAGTACTTC. Protein sequence: CASSGGQGDEQYF.

V is TRBV5-1 and J is TRBJ1-3; the D is unclear. The V and J ends lost 0 bases and 3 bases respectively, with 16 bases between them. The CDR3 totals 17 residues. Germline CDR1 is SGHRS and CDR2 is YFSETQ. The CDR3 sequence is CASSLAGVGFLGNTIYF. Written as DNA, the CDR3 is TGCGCCAGCAGCTTGGCAGGAGTGGGCTTCCTTGGAAACACCATATATTTT.

The chain joins TRBV4-2 to TRBJ2-3; D ambiguous. The CDR3 length is 16 residues. Germline lookup yields CDR1 LGHNA and CDR2 YNFKEQ. V shed 1 base and J shed 4 bases, with 15 bases lying between them. The CDR3 spells CASSQVGANWADTQYF. CDR3 sequence (DNA): TGTGCCAGCAGCCAAGTGGGTGCGAACTGGGCAGATACGCAGTATTTT.

This chain uses TRBV4-3 with TRBJ1-5; 7 positions agree with TRBD1. CDR1 LGHNA and CDR2 YSLEER come from the germline V gene. The CDR3 covers 20 residues. The junction had 17 bases not matched to a gene; V was cut back by 3 bases and J by 0 bases. In DNA, the CDR3 is TGCGCCAGCAGCCACGGGAAAGACAGGGTTGGGCTTTATAGCAATCAGCCCCAGCATTTT. Protein product: CASSHGKDRVGLYSNQPQHF.

The chain couples TRBV5-1 to TRBJ1-1, with unresolved D. Trimming removed 5 bases at V and 1 base at J, with 6 bases between. CDR1 is SGHRS, CDR2 YFSETQ, per germline. The CDR3 runs to 12 residues. For the CDR3, the DNA is TGCGCCAGCAGGGCAGCGAACACTGAAGCTTTCTTT. Its protein product is CASRAANTEAFF.

The J gene is TRBJ1-3, the V gene TRBV12-3 or TRBV12-4, with D unresolved. V was cut by 8 bases and J by 4 bases, with 6 bases left in between. This CDR3 comprises 11 residues. The CDR3 coding sequence is TGTGCCAGCGGAGGGGGAAACACCATATATTTT. Its translation is CASGGGNTIYF.

The chain combines TRBV4-1 with TRBJ1-4; 9 nucleotides agree with TRBD1. There are 16 residues in the CDR3. Trimming removed 0 bases from V and 8 bases from J; junction bases left unmatched: 7. Germline V lookup: CDR1 MGHRA, CDR2 YSYEKL. CDR3 region: CASSQDIVGQGEKLFF. The CDR3 bases are TGCGCCAGCAGCCAAGATATTGTGGGACAGGGAGAAAAACTGTTTTTT.

V gene TRBV7-9 combines with J gene TRBJ2-2; maybe TRBD1 (5 bases). Germline values: CDR1 SEHNR, CDR2 FQNEAQ (reference sequence). Trimming removed 5 bases from V and 6 bases from J, with 10 bases in between. This CDR3 is built from 13 residues. CDR3 loop: CASSAGQSGELFF. The CDR3 nucleotides read TGTGCCAGCAGCGCAGGGCAGTCCGGGGAGCTGTTTTTT.

V and J are TRBV7-2 and TRBJ1-3, with D possibly being TRBD1 (6 bases). The CDR3 contains 16 residues. V was shortened by 6 bases and J by 4 bases, with 19 bases between the two germline ends. Germline values: CDR1 SGHTA, CDR2 FQGNSA. The CDR3 DNA reads TGTGCCAGCAGAACCGACTTTACAGGGCCCGGAAACACCATATATTTT. It translates to CASRTDFTGPGNTIYF.

The chain carries TRBV11-2 and TRBJ1-2; no clear D gene. Between the trimmed V and J ends, which lost 6 bases and 3 bases, there was a span of 11 bases. Germline V lookup: CDR1 SGHAT, CDR2 FQNNGV. The CDR3 runs 13 residues. CDR3 sequence (DNA): TGTGCCAGCAGTTCAGCCCGGGACTATGGCTACACCTTC. Translated: CASSSARDYGYTF.